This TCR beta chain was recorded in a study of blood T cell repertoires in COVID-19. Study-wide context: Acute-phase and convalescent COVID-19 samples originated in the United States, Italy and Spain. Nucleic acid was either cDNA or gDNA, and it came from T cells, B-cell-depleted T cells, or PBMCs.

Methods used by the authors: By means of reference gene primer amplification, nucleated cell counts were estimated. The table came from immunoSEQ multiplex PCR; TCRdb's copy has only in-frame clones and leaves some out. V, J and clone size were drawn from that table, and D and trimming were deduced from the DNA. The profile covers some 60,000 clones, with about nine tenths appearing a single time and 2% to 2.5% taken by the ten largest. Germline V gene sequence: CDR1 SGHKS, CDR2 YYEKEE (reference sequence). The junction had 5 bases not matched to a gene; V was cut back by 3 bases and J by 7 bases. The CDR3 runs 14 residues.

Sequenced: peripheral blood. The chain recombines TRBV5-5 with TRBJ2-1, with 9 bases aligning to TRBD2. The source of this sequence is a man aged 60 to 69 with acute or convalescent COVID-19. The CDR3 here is CASSSGTSFNEQFF. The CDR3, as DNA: TGTGCCAGCAGCTCCGGGACTAGCTTTAATGAGCAGTTCTTC. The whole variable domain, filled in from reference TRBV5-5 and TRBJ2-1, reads DAGVTQSPTHLIKTRGQQVTLRCSPISGHKSVSWYQQVLGQGPQFIFQYYEKEERGRGNFPDRFSARQFPNYSSELNVNALLLGDSALYLCASSSGTSFNEQFFGPGTRLTVL.